This T cell receptor (beta chain) derives from a study of cytomegalovirus exposure and HLA in healthy donors (dated by TCRdb to the late 2010s). In terms of the full investigation: An earlier analysis of roughly 610 of the donors reported approximately 280 Gb of sequence data and approximately 120 million unique TCR beta sequences obtained from around 170 million T cells. Roughly 300 gigabases of sequencing data and 75 million to 85 million unique TCR sequences made up an early release that covered 500 to 700 HLA-typed donors. Of the roughly 400 genotyped donors, around 81% fell in the genetic ancestry cluster associated with self-reported Caucasian donors. The aim of the study was to test whether cataloging public T cell receptors could identify signatures of past pathogen exposure. The T cell repertoires of 700 or so subjects were profiled by immunosequencing and related to cytomegalovirus serostatus. In addition to the first cohort of 666 subjects, a separate validation cohort of under 150 different subjects was used. High-throughput TCR immunosequencing, statistical association of individual TCRs with disease status, and machine learning were combined to predict cytomegalovirus infection status. To study patterns of TCR occurrence, a later analysis re-analyzed previously published TCR beta repertoires from just over 650 donors and added high-resolution HLA genotyping. In the later analysis, no new phenotypic data were used to find candidate immune exposures; instead, reliance was placed on TCR beta sequences and their occurrence across donors. An earlier analysis of approximately 580 of the donors used high-throughput TCR beta sequencing to judge whether each TCR beta V gene segment behaved as functional or pseudogenic. Donor age, sex, ethnicity and CMV serostatus were collected together with the repertoire data. A later genetic analysis used genome-wide SNP genotypes for about 60% of the roughly 670 donors, treating that subset as a discovery cohort. All discovery cohort repertoires had been generated on a single sequencing platform. Both class I and class II loci were covered by HLA typing, at four-digit resolution. The number of donors typed differed by locus, with about 620-630 for A, B, C, DRB1 and DQB1, 522 for DQA1, some 570 for DPA1, and around 460 for DPB1. A few DR-DQ haplotypes were treated as single units for association and clustering because of strong linkage in the cohort. Among roughly 400 genotyped donors of the cohort, an average of around 250,000 unique TCR beta nucleotide sequences was sequenced per donor, of which about 19% were non-productive. Results the study describes overall, beyond this receptor: V-gene and J-gene trimming of TCR beta chains was associated with a missense DCLRE1C variant in a later genetic analysis, and the association was replicated in an independent cohort. The classifier was reported to diagnose cytomegalovirus status with high specificity and sensitivity in both the original and validation cohorts. Three of the identified cytomegalovirus-associated TCR beta chains were confirmed in vitro to be specific for cytomegalovirus antigens. A group of highly shared sequence variants was considered likely to be a technical artifact of the sequencing pipeline. Presence/absence analyses assumed roughly uniform sequencing depth across donors, an assumption that may not hold. In a later analysis, several top co-occurrence clusters were reported to appear linked to parvovirus B19, influenza, CMV and Epstein-Barr virus. Because some donors lacked HLA typing at each locus, the association tests relied only on the typed subset. The 87-base-pair reads could not distinguish some IMGT-functional V segments, including TRBV6-2 and TRBV6-3, so those segments were excluded. When HLA alleles, especially DR and DQ, strongly co-occurred, TCR associations were difficult to assign to individual alleles. A further reported finding was that TCR beta sequences accurately predicted the HLA-A and HLA-B alleles for most subjects in the first cohort. In a later analysis, most CMV-associated TCR beta chains were found to appear HLA-restricted, with HLA associations seemingly driven largely by CMV exposure. In an earlier analysis of fewer than 700 of the donors, most TCR beta V segments appeared in productive rearrangements about 90% or about 30% of the time, broadly matching IMGT annotations. Because counts were too low, around 17 rarely observed V segments, including chromosome 9 orphons, were left out of the earlier analysis of a few hundred of the donors. In the study, about 150 TCR beta chains were listed as associated with cytomegalovirus. Compared with equally common non-associated chains, HLA-associated TCR beta chains in a later analysis were more clonally expanded and had lower generation probabilities. In a later genetic analysis, fewer N-insertions in productive TCRs were reported among donors in an Asian-associated ancestry cluster than the 666-donor mean. According to the authors, the approach could potentially be generalized to other disease states and immunological phenotypes. A later analysis associated some 17,000 TCR beta sequences with specific HLA alleles at a false discovery rate of 0.05. Only TCR beta chains were sequenced in this cohort, and the absence of alpha or paired-chain data limited detectable features. Correlated functional status among segregating V segments might be attributable to linkage disequilibrium, but an unknown experimental factor could not be ruled out. In a later analysis, TCR association rates were found to vary across HLA loci, with the most associated TCRs seen for DRB1 alleles and the fewest for HLA-C alleles. For the cohort, immune exposure information was limited to CMV serostatus. Most TCR sequences were seen in very few donors, while some public TCRs were found in many individuals.

Library creation used the immunoSEQ multiplex PCR assay. For the multiplex PCR, a mixture combining 60 forward primers for TCR Vbeta segments and 13 reverse primers for TCR Jbeta segments was used. A multiplex PCR assay on genomic DNA amplified the CDR3 region of rearranged TCR beta genes. The Illumina HiSeq System was used to sequence the amplified TCR beta libraries as 87-base-pair reads. The study's own analysis went as follows. Across the roughly 670 repertoires, a later analysis counted some 80 million unique TCR beta chains, around 11 million of which were shared by at least two donors. Raw reads were error-corrected and collapsed into unique sequences by a nearest-neighbor algorithm in which closely related sequences were merged to remove PCR and sequencing errors. Alignment of CDR3 sequences to IMGT reference sequences was used to assign V, D and J gene segments. For a sequence to be retained, a match of at least six nucleotides to both a V gene segment and a J gene segment was required. A rearrangement counted as productive if the CDR3 had no stop codons and remained in frame with V and J, and every other rearrangement counted as non-productive. Following IMGT convention, CDR3 was defined as the stretch from the second conserved V-encoded cysteine to the conserved J-encoded phenylalanine. The earlier analysis of about 570 of the donors excluded any sequence lacking an unambiguous match to a single V gene segment. An earlier analysis of 450 to 650 of the donors called V segments functional above 56.7% productive rearrangements and segregating when the between-donor standard deviation exceeded 5%. A statistical classification framework was built to diagnose cytomegalovirus status from the catalog of TCR beta chain sequences. A later analysis assigned V and J genes by comparing TCR nucleotide sequences with IMGT/GENE-DB human TR gene sequences. A later analysis assigned CDR3 sequences and most-parsimonious VDJ recombination scenarios with the TCRdist pipeline. In a later analysis, every TCR beta chain was defined by the combination of its CDR3 amino acid sequence and its V-gene family, and reads without a unique V-gene family were dropped. As a way to deal with suspected cross-contamination and a sequencing artifact, a later analysis dropped hundreds of nucleotide sequences that were highly shared and had low generation probability. In a later analysis, a clonal expansion index was calculated for each public chain from normalized within-repertoire ranks of inferred template counts. A later analysis computed generation probabilities with a VDJ recombination model fitted to out-of-frame rearrangements, and checked the results against IGoR. Hypergeometric tests were used in a later analysis to score TCR-TCR, TCR-HLA and TCR-CMV co-occurrence, with a repertoire-size bias correction applied to the TCR pairs. To estimate false discovery rates, a later analysis permuted the HLA or CMV assignments 20 times. In a later analysis, co-occurring TCRs were grouped with DBSCAN, and TCRdist sequence similarity was added when clustering was performed within HLA-allele-positive subsets. Co-occurrence clustering excluded repertoires with fewer than 30,000 or more than 120,000 public chains, plus five with anomalous nucleotide sharing. TCRdb retrieved this table from immuneACCESS and kept in-frame rearrangements only. Not all clones are present; in checked studies, unresolved V genes account for under half, and no reason is known for the remainder. V and J calls and clone size come straight from that table; D and trimming were deduced from the DNA. The sample contains more than 130,000 clones, 70% to 85% of them found a single time. The top ten clonotypes cover roughly 4% of the sample.

The CDR3 runs 17 residues from the cysteine to the phenylalanine. The retained sequence is limited to the CDR3, 51 bases, with the frame set at the first base. Sequences SGHRS (CDR1) and YFSETQ (CDR2) are obtained from the germline V gene. Notes on this clone: What antigen it recognizes has not been identified. Nothing much larger sits one base from this clone, and base qualities are not available.

The cohort comprised hundreds of healthy bone marrow donors. All cohort members were sampled while nominally healthy, although unrecorded immune exposures were likely present. The donor tested CMV seropositive and was one of the 289 seropositive cohort members. A peripheral blood sample was collected from each donor, and TCR beta sequencing was performed on peripheral blood mononuclear cells. The Qiagen DNeasy Blood Extraction Kit was used to extract genomic DNA from the blood cell samples. This clonotype originated in a man aged 35 to 55 in good health and CMV-seropositive. Sequencing was done on a sample of PBMCs. Here the chain combines TRBV5-1 and TRBJ2-5; TRBD2 lines up with 7 middle nucleotides. The last part of the DNA fits TRBJ2-7 better; the J call may be wrong. The CDR3 loop reads CASSPGHGGSFSYEQYF. The nucleotides read TGCGCCAGCAGCCCCGGCCACGGGGGGAGTTTCTCCTACGAGCAGTACTTC.